What follows describes a single TCR beta chain. Its antigen is as yet unknown. The CDR3 is 15 amino acids. CDR1 and CDR2 (germline): MRHNA, SNTAGT. The V gene lost 2 bases and the J gene lost 5 bases, with 14 bases spanning the gap. Assay used: immunoSEQ multiplex PCR; TCRdb lists only in-frame clones, some missing. The sample holds under 80,000 clones; around 57% are singletons and the top ten take just over 50%. None of the donors, who were healthy HIV-negative adults, had recently had acute infections or vaccinations. CD8 memory fractions consisted of CD45RO+ and CCR7-negative CD45RA+ TemRA cells together. This sample was included in a study of shared clonotypes between healthy human individuals. Background on the study: CD4 naive and memory got three plates each, CD8 naive two, CD8 memory one. Findings of the study overall: The study found 4.5% to 6% of naive CD4 clonotypes shared across a few donors.

The TCR sequence derives from a man younger than 40 in good health. J is TRBJ2-3 and V is TRBV6-4, with D tentatively TRBD1 or TRBD2 (6 bases each). The source material was memory CD8+ T cells sorted from blood. Described subset: CD45RO+ cells pooled with CCR7-negative TemRA cells. The CDR3: CASSDIPGARDTQYF. The DNA for the CDR3 is TGTGCCAGCAGTGACATACCGGGGGCAAGAGATACGCAGTATTTT.